This T cell receptor beta chain was profiled in a study of blood T cell repertoires in COVID-19. Study summary: Sites in the United States, Italy and Spain provided acute and convalescent COVID-19 samples.

The method was immunoSEQ multiplex PCR; TCRdb's version includes in-frame clones alone and lacks a portion of them. This sample carries 210,000 or so clones, about 90% of them seen once, and the ten largest clones take 2% to 3%. Seattle patients were enrolled while actively infected and followed longitudinally. The clonotype was recovered from a man between 25 and 39 years old with COVID-19, enrolled during active disease. Sequenced sample: peripheral blood.

CDR3 sequence: CASRSTGAQPQHF. CDR3 in DNA: TGTGCCAGCAGGTCAACAGGGGCTCAGCCCCAGCATTTT. This chain uses TRBV6-6 with TRBJ1-5, with 7 bases fitting TRBD1. The CDR3 loop spans 13 amino acids. With V trimmed by 6 bases and J by 6 bases, 5 bases remained unmatched. Germline CDR1 and CDR2: MNHNY and SVGAGI (reference sequence).